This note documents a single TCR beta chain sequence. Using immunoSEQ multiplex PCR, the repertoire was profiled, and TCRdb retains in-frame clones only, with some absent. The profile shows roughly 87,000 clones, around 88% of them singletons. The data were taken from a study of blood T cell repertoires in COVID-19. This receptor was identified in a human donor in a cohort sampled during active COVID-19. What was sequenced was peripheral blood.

CDR3 nucleotide sequence: TGCGCCAGCACCCTCGATGGGCAGGCCAATAATTCACCCCTCCACTTT. Protein: CASTLDGQANNSPLHF. This sequence joins TRBV4-1 and TRBJ1-6, with D hard to call. The CDR3 extends over 16 amino acids. The ends were cut back, 7 bases at V and 5 bases at J, with 18 bases in the middle. Germline V lookup: CDR1 MGHRA, CDR2 YSYEKL.